The 5 T cell receptor beta chains below all came from one sample that was sequenced in a study of response to subunit inactivated influenza vaccine. TCRdb passed the RT-PCR reads through MiXCR, listing each CDR3 protein once. Of more than 700,000 distinct CDR3 sequences in the sample, 20% to 25% were seen once. Here the sequenced sample was PBMCs from blood, taken more than 4 days after vaccination. These receptors were collected from a man aged 45 to 65 who received an inactivated influenza vaccine.

The rearrangement joins TRBV7-9 to TRBJ1-5; D uncertain. V was clipped by 6 bases and J by 3 bases, with 12 bases between them. Germline-derived CDR1 and CDR2 are SEHNR and FQNEAQ (reference sequence). This CDR3 comprises 14 residues. CDR3 in amino acids: CASSHRHTNQPQHF. In nucleotides, the CDR3 is TGTGCCAGCAGTCACCGACATACCAATCAGCCCCAGCATTTT.

In its sample, this clonotype was seen many times. Relative to the germline gene, one junction end is altered; a read error may explain this. This sequence joins TRBV12-3 or TRBV12-4 and TRBJ2-3; 7 bases are a match to TRBD2. CDR3 length: 14 amino acids. The CDR3 DNA follows: TGTGCCAGCAGCTTAGGTGGGGGGGCAGATACGCAGTATTTT. This translates into CASSLGGGADTQYF.

The table lists this clonotype with many counts. The V call is TRBV5-6, the J call TRBJ2-5; D is possibly TRBD1 (5 bases). Germline V CDR1 and CDR2: SGHDT, YYEEEE. The CDR3 runs to 18 residues. Trimming stripped 2 bases from V and 5 bases from J, with 25 bases between. The CDR3 DNA is TGTGCCAGCAGCTTAGGGCATCTCCTTGTAGGGGCCGGGGAGACCCAGTACTTC. The encoded protein is CASSLGHLLVGAGETQYF.

V usage is TRBV5-1 and J usage is TRBJ2-3, with 11 bases identical to TRBD1. The V gene end was trimmed by 4 bases and the J gene end by 5 bases; junction bases not matched to a gene: 3. The V gene's germline CDR1 is SGHRS and CDR2 YFSETQ. CDR3 size: 14 residues. The CDR3 DNA sequence: TGCGCCAGCAGCGCGGGACAGGGGGGAGATACGCAGTATTTT. Amino acids: CASSAGQGGDTQYF.

There are a few counts of this clonotype. The chain couples TRBV4-3 to TRBJ1-5; D unresolved. Germline CDR1 LGHNA, CDR2 YSLEER. V shed 0 bases and J shed 4 bases, with 10 bases lying between them. CDR3 length equals 15 residues. For the CDR3, the DNA is TGCGCCAGCAGCCAAGATGTGATAGCTAATCAGCCCCAGCATTTT. Translating it yields CASSQDVIANQPQHF.